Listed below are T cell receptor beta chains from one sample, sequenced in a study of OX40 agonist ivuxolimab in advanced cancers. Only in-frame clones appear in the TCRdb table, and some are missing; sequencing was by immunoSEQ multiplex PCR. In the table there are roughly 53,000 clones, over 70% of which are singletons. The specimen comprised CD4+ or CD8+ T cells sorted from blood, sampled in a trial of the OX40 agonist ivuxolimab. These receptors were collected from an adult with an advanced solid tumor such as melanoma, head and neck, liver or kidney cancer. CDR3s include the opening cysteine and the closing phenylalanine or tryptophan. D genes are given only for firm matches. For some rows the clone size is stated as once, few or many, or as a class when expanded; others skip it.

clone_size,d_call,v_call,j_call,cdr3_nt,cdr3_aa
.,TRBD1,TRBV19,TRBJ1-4,TGTGCCAGTAGTATAAAACAGGGGAGTGAAAAACTGTTTTTT,CASSIKQGSEKLFF
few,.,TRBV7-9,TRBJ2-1,TGTGCCAGCAGCATAACTAGACGCGAGCAGTTCTTC,CASSITRREQFF
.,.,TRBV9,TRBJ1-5,TGTGCCAGCGGACAGCCTAATCAGCCCCAGCATTTT,CASGQPNQPQHF
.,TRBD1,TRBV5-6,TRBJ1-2,TGTGCCAGCAGCTACGGGTACAGGGGCTATGGCTACACCTTC,CASSYGYRGYGYTF
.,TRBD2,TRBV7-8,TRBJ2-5,TGTGCCAGCAGCTTAGTGCCTAGCGGGGGGAGGGGACAAGAGACCCAGTACTTC,CASSLVPSGGRGQETQYF
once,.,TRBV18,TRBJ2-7,TGTGCCAGCTCACCCGAGGGACCCCGCTACGAGCAGTACTTC,CASSPEGPRYEQYF
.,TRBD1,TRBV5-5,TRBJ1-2,TGTGCCAGCAGCTCTTTTTCGAGAGGACAGGGAAGCTATGGCTACACCTTC,CASSSFSRGQGSYGYTF
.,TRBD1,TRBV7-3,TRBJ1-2,TGTGCCAGCAGCCCCCAAGCCGGACAGGGTACTACCTATGGCTACACCTTC,CASSPQAGQGTTYGYTF
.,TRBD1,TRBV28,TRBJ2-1,TGTGCCAGCAGTTTAACCCCCTTAGGCGCAGGGGGTTCCTACAATGAGCAGTTCTTC,CASSLTPLGAGGSYNEQFF
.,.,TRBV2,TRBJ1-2,TGTGCCAGCACGATGGCGGAACTAAACTATGGCTACACCTTC,CASTMAELNYGYTF
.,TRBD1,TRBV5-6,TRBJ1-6,TGTGCCAGCAGCTTGTGGGACAGAGATAATTCACCCCTCCACTTT,CASSLWDRDNSPLHF
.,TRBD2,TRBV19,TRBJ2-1,TGTGCCAGTAGTATAAGCGGGACTAGCTCCTACAATGAGCAGTTCTTC,CASSISGTSSYNEQFF
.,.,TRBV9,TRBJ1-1,TGTGCCAGCAGCCAGGGGAGGGGGTCCGGGGGTGAAGCTTTCTTT,CASSQGRGSGGEAFF
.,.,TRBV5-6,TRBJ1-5,TGTGCCAGCAGCTTGGCCGCTCAGGGACTAAAACAGCCCCAGCATTTT,CASSLAAQGLKQPQHF
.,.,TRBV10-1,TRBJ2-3,TGCGCCAGCAGTTCCAAGCCGGCGGATACGCAGTATTTT,CASSSKPADTQYF
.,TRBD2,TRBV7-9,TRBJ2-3,TGTGCCAGCAGCCCAACTGTGGGACTAATGACAGATACGCAGTATTTT,CASSPTVGLMTDTQYF
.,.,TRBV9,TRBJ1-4,TGTGCCAGCAGCCCTAGGGGAACTAATGAAAAACTGTTTTTT,CASSPRGTNEKLFF
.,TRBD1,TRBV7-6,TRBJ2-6,TGTGCCAGCAGCCGACAGGGATCTGGGGCCAACGTCCTGACTTTC,CASSRQGSGANVLTF
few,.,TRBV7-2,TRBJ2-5,TGTGCCAGCAGCTTAAGCGTCTATCGAAAAGAGACCCAGTACTTC,CASSLSVYRKETQYF
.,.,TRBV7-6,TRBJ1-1,TGTGCCAGCAGCTTAGCCGGTGATGGCACTGAAGCTTTCTTT,CASSLAGDGTEAFF
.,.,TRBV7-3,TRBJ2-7,TGTGCCAGCAGCTTAGAAGTCGGGATAGGCTACGAGCAGTACTTC,CASSLEVGIGYEQYF
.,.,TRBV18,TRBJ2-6,TGTGCCAGCTCACCATCCCGACAAACTGGGGCCAACGTCCTGACTTTC,CASSPSRQTGANVLTF